A selection of T cell receptor beta chains follows, all from one sample in a study of blood T cell repertoires in COVID-19. The repertoire was sequenced with immunoSEQ multiplex PCR; TCRdb's copy has only in-frame clones and lacks some. The data contain about 210,000 clones, 70% to 90% of them singletons. The specimen was peripheral blood. The receptors shown here come from a middle-aged man with COVID-19, enrolled during active disease. Both conserved end residues are part of each CDR3. D genes are given only for firm matches. Size tells how often a clone was seen (once, few, many) or the class of an expanded clone, and some rows leave it out.

TRBV7-8	NA	TRBJ1-4	NA	CASSLARVGEKLFF	TGTGCCAGCAGCTTAGCGAGGGTGGGTGAAAAACTGTTTTTT
TRBV5-1	NA	TRBJ2-7	NA	CASSFAGTYEQYF	TGCGCCAGCAGCTTTGCGGGGACCTACGAGCAGTACTTC
TRBV5-5	NA	TRBJ1-4	NA	CASSLVGLNEKLFF	TGTGCCAGCAGCTTGGTGGGCTTAAATGAAAAACTGTTTTTT
TRBV18	NA	TRBJ1-5	NA	CASSGDGQVGGPQHF	TGTGCCAGCTCTGGGGACGGCCAAGTAGGGGGGCCCCAGCATTTT
TRBV10-3	few	TRBJ1-1	NA	CAISGQANTEAFF	TGTGCCATCAGTGGACAGGCTAACACTGAAGCTTTCTTT
TRBV6-6	NA	TRBJ1-5	TRBD1	CASRKGQGDQPQHF	TGTGCCAGCAGAAAGGGACAGGGTGATCAGCCCCAGCATTTT
TRBV30	many	TRBJ2-7	TRBD1	CAWSINTGGEQYF	TGTGCCTGGAGTATAAATACAGGGGGTGAGCAGTACTTC
TRBV2	NA	TRBJ1-3	NA	CASSEADMGGNTIYF	TGTGCCAGCAGTGAGGCGGACATGGGGGGAAACACCATATATTTT
TRBV2	NA	TRBJ1-4	NA	CASSQGSEKLFF	TGTGCCAGCAGCCAGGGTAGTGAAAAACTGTTTTTT
TRBV11-3	NA	TRBJ1-6	TRBD1	CASSLDGTGHSPLHF	TGTGCCAGCAGCTTAGACGGGACAGGGCACTCACCCCTCCACTTT
TRBV5-5	NA	TRBJ1-1	NA	CASSRTQNTEAFF	TGTGCCAGCAGCCGGACTCAGAACACTGAAGCTTTCTTT
TRBV7-2	NA	TRBJ2-1	NA	CASPANGGLLQFF	TGTGCCAGCCCCGCGAATGGCGGGTTGTTGCAGTTCTTC
TRBV6-5	NA	TRBJ2-1	TRBD2	CASRDSGGDEQFF	TGTGCCAGCAGAGACAGCGGGGGGGATGAGCAGTTCTTC
TRBV6-5	NA	TRBJ1-6	NA	CASSYSSPGIHSPLHF	TGTGCCAGCAGTTACTCGAGTCCGGGTATTCATTCACCCCTCCACTTT
TRBV7-8	NA	TRBJ2-7	NA	CASSLGQGSSYEQYF	TGTGCCAGCAGCTTAGGGCAGGGGAGCTCCTACGAGCAGTACTTC
TRBV4-1	NA	TRBJ2-1	TRBD1	CASSTGQGAREQFF	TGCGCCAGCAGCACGGGACAGGGGGCAAGGGAGCAGTTCTTC
TRBV6-5	NA	TRBJ2-5	TRBD1	CASSPTGNQETQYF	TGTGCCAGCAGCCCGACAGGGAACCAAGAGACCCAGTACTTC
TRBV9	NA	TRBJ1-2	NA	CASSDRGTYGYTF	TGTGCCAGCAGCGATAGGGGGACCTATGGCTACACCTTC
TRBV19	NA	TRBJ1-1	TRBD1	CASSKGQGVNTEAFF	TGTGCCAGTAGTAAGGGACAGGGGGTGAACACTGAAGCTTTCTTT
TRBV4-1	NA	TRBJ1-6	NA	CASSLGQFAWNSPLHF	TGCGCCAGCAGCCTCGGACAGTTCGCTTGGAATTCACCCCTCCACTTT
TRBV7-2	NA	TRBJ1-3	TRBD1	CASSSTGVSGNTIYF	TGTGCCAGCAGCTCAACAGGGGTCTCTGGAAACACCATATATTTT
TRBV7-9	NA	TRBJ1-1	NA	CASSLSPTEAFF	TGTGCCAGCAGCTTAAGCCCGACTGAAGCTTTCTTT
TRBV19	NA	TRBJ2-1	NA	CASSIGGSYNEQFF	TGTGCCAGTAGTATCGGGGGATCCTACAATGAGCAGTTCTTC
TRBV6-1	NA	TRBJ1-5	TRBD1	CASSEMVLGGPGQPQHF	TGTGCCAGCAGTGAAATGGTCCTAGGGGGCCCCGGGCAGCCCCAGCATTTT
TRBV4-2	once	TRBJ1-5	NA	CASSQEQYSNQPQHF	TGTGCCAGCAGCCAAGAGCAGTATAGCAATCAGCCCCAGCATTTT
TRBV28	NA	TRBJ1-5	NA	CASSLQDQPQHF	TGTGCCAGCAGTTTACAGGATCAGCCCCAGCATTTT
TRBV5-1	NA	TRBJ2-1	NA	CASSGGSSYNEQFF	TGCGCCAGCAGTGGCGGGTCGTCCTACAATGAGCAGTTCTTC
TRBV9	NA	TRBJ1-4	NA	CASSVGGGGNEKLFF	TGTGCCAGCAGCGTAGGTGGTGGGGGGAATGAAAAACTGTTTTTT
TRBV6-5	NA	TRBJ1-3	NA	CASSYLGSGLGNTIYF	TGTGCCAGCAGTTACTTAGGCTCGGGACTTGGAAACACCATATATTTT
TRBV18	NA	TRBJ2-2	NA	CASSQSQADTGELFF	TGTGCCAGCTCGCAATCCCAGGCCGACACCGGGGAGCTGTTTTTT
TRBV6-2/TRBV6-3	once	TRBJ1-5	TRBD1	CASSYSGGAFQPQHF	TGTGCCAGCAGTTACTCAGGGGGCGCGTTCCAGCCCCAGCATTTT